These 14 T cell receptor beta chains share one sample of origin, sequenced in a study of blood T cell repertoires in COVID-19. Clones were read by immunoSEQ multiplex PCR, and TCRdb kept only the in-frame ones, dropping some. The repertoire holds 160,000 or so clones, roughly 87% seen once, with around 3.9% in the top ten. The sequenced material came from peripheral blood. These receptors were taken from a woman aged 55-70 years who had recovered from COVID-19.

V is TRBV2 and J is TRBJ1-2, with a tentative D call TRBD1 (5 bases). The germline gives CDR1 SNHLY, CDR2 FYNNEI. The length of the CDR3 is 13 residues. Trimming removed 1 base at V and 8 bases at J, with 11 bases between. DNA of the CDR3: TGTGCCAGCAGTGAAGTCAGGGAAGACGGCTACACCTTC. It encodes CASSEVREDGYTF.

This clone has just a few counts. The chain uses TRBV5-1 and TRBJ2-3; weak D call: TRBD2 (6 bases). Trimming cost V 4 bases and J 2 bases, with 14 bases left between them. Germline loops: CDR1 SGHRS, CDR2 YFSETQ. This CDR3 has 15 amino acids. CDR3 residues: CASSPTGDLTDTQYF. CDR3 in DNA: TGCGCCAGCAGCCCGACGGGGGACCTCACAGATACGCAGTATTTT.

The rearrangement links TRBV28 to TRBJ2-2, with D perhaps TRBD2 (5 bases). Trimming took off 7 bases at V and 1 base at J, with 13 bases between the two ends. Per the germline V gene, CDR1 is MDHEN and CDR2 is SYDVKM. The CDR3 is 15 residues long. The CDR3 DNA is TGTGCCAGCACCCCAGGAGGTGAGAACACCGGGGAGCTGTTTTTT. Its translation is CASTPGGENTGELFF.

The gene calls are TRBV2 and TRBJ1-1; 7 bases align to TRBD1. This CDR3 has 13 residues. Losses at the gene ends were 6 bases for V and 10 bases for J; bases not matched to a gene: 11. Germline-derived CDR1 and CDR2 are SNHLY and FYNNEI. As DNA, the CDR3 is TGTGCCAGCAGCCCACAGGGGCACGGAGGAGCTTTCTTT. Amino acid sequence: CASSPQGHGGAFF.

The genes are TRBV18 and TRBJ2-7; D is perhaps TRBD1 (5 bases). Germline V gene lookup returns CDR1 KGHSH and CDR2 LQKENI. The CDR3 runs to 13 residues. Deletions cut 2 bases from V and 0 bases from J, with 5 bases between. The CDR3 DNA reads TGTGCCAGCTCACCAACAGGCTCCTACGAGCAGTACTTC. This codes for CASSPTGSYEQYF.

The gene calls are TRBV3-1 (or the pseudogene TRBV3-2) and TRBJ2-5; a weak D match, TRBD1 (5 bases). Germline V gene data show CDR1 as LGHDT and CDR2 as YNNKEL (reference sequence). The V end was cut by 0 bases, the J end by 1 base, with 9 bases between. CDR3 length: 15 amino acids. The CDR3 is CASSQDFRAQETQYF. CDR3 coding DNA: TGTGCCAGCAGCCAAGATTTCAGGGCCCAAGAGACCCAGTACTTC.

The rearrangement uses TRBV6-5 and TRBJ1-5; D may be TRBD1 (6 bases). V was pared by 8 bases and J by 1 base, with 15 bases between. The CDR3 length is 15 residues. Germline-derived CDR1 and CDR2 are MNHEY and SVGAGI. In DNA, the CDR3 is TGTGCCAGCCGTCGGACAGCGCAAAGCAATCAGCCCCAGCATTTT. Residues: CASRRTAQSNQPQHF.

This clone has just one count. This chain links TRBV20-1 with TRBJ2-3; a weak D match, TRBD2 (6 bases). Trimming removed 3 bases at V and 0 bases at J, with 19 bases between. Per the germline V gene, CDR1 is DFQATT and CDR2 is SNEGSKA (reference sequence). The CDR3 spans 17 residues. The CDR3 nucleotides read TGCAGTGCTAGTCCTTTCGCAGCGGGCCCTAGCACAGATACGCAGTATTTT. Translated: CSASPFAAGPSTDTQYF.

The rearrangement uses TRBV28 and TRBJ1-2, with 10 bases aligning to TRBD1. The CDR3 is 19 residues long. Trimming removed 6 bases from V and 4 bases from J; junction bases left unmatched: 20. Looked up from germline, CDR1 is MDHEN and CDR2 is SYDVKM. CDR3 loop: CASRVQGLGQGDGGYGYTF. The CDR3 DNA reads as TGTGCCAGCAGAGTACAAGGGTTAGGACAGGGGGATGGAGGCTATGGCTACACCTTC.

This clone turned up a few times. The chain links TRBV28 to TRBJ2-5, with 9 bases lining up with TRBD1. Looked up from germline, CDR1 is MDHEN and CDR2 is SYDVKM. CDR3 length: 16 amino acids. Trimming at V came to 3 bases and at J to 3 bases, leaving 8 bases not matched to a gene. CDR3 protein: CASSFVGTGLEETQYF. CDR3 in DNA: TGTGCCAGCAGTTTCGTCGGGACAGGGTTGGAAGAGACCCAGTACTTC.

This clone was counted between two and nine times. One end of the junction varies from germline; a read error may be responsible. This sequence joins TRBV6-1 and TRBJ2-7; maybe TRBD2 (6 bases). The CDR3 is made up of 14 amino acids. Germline V gene data show CDR1 as MNHNS and CDR2 as SASEGT. The DNA of the CDR3 is TGTGCCAGCAGGGAAGGGACTCCCCCACCCGAGCAGTACTTC. Translated, it gives CASREGTPPPEQYF.

This clone was seen a single time. The rearrangement uses TRBV29-1 and TRBJ2-7, with D tentatively TRBD1 (5 bases). CDR3 length equals 13 residues. The V gene lost 3 bases and the J gene lost 4 bases, with 13 bases spanning the gap. Germline V lookup: CDR1 SQVTM, CDR2 ANQGSEA. The chain's CDR3 is CSVDGNGAYEQYF. In DNA form, the CDR3 reads TGCAGCGTTGATGGGAATGGGGCTTACGAGCAGTACTTC.

This clone showed up just a few times. This chain uses TRBV4-1 with TRBJ2-3, with D hard to call. This CDR3 region has 14 residues. Germline CDR1 and CDR2: MGHRA and YSYEKL. Trimming stripped 2 bases from V and 1 base from J, with 7 bases between. The CDR3 region is CASSQSVRTDTQYF. For the CDR3, the DNA is TGCGCCAGCAGCCAATCGGTCCGCACAGATACGCAGTATTTT.

This chain connects TRBV29-1 to TRBJ2-1, with D maybe TRBD1 (5 bases). CDR1 is SQVTM, CDR2 ANQGSEA, per germline. This CDR3 region has 13 residues. V shed 8 bases and J shed 8 bases, with 19 bases lying between them. This CDR3 is CSSRRAPWDEQFF. Here the CDR3 DNA reads TGCAGCTCTCGCAGGGCGCCGTGGGATGAGCAGTTCTTC.